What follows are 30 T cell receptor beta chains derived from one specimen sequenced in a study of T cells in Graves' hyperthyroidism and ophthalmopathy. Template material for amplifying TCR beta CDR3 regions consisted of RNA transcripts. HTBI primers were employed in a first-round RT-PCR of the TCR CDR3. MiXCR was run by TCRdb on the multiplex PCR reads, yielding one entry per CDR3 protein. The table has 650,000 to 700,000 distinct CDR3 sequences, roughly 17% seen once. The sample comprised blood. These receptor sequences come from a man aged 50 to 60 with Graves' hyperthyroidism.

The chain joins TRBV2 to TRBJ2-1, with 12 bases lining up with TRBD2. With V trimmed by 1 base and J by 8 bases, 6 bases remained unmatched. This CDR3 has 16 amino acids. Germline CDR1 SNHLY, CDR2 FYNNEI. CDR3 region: CASSEVLAGGVDEQFF. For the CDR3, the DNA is TGTGCCAGCAGTGAAGTCCTAGCGGGAGGGGTGGATGAGCAGTTCTTC.

CDR3 in DNA: TGTGCCAGCAGCTTAGTAGCGCAGAGCTCCTACAATGAGCAGTTCTTC. The encoded protein is CASSLVAQSSYNEQFF. The rearrangement uses TRBV11-2 and TRBJ2-1; perhaps TRBD2 as D (5 bases). Trimming shortened V by 1 base and J by 0 bases, and 10 bases separated the two germline ends. Germline CDR1 is SGHAT and CDR2 is FQNNGV. This CDR3 is built from 16 residues.

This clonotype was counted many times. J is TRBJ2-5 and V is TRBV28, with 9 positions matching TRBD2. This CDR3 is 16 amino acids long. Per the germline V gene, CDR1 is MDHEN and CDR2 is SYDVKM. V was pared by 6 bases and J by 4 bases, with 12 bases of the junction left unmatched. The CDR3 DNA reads TGTGCCAGCAGCCCTCCACTTGGCGGGAGGGCAGAGACCCAGTACTTC. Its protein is CASSPPLGGRAETQYF.

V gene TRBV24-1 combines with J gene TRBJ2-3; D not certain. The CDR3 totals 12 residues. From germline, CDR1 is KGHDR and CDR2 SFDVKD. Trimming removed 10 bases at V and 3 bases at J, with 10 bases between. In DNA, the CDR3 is TGTGCCACAGCGAAATCAACAGATACGCAGTATTTT. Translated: CATAKSTDTQYF.

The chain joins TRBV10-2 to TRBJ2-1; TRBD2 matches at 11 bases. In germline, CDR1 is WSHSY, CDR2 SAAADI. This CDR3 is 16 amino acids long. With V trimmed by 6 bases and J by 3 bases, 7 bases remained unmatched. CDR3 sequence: CASSDFTSGSYNEQFF. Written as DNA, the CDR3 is TGCGCCAGCAGCGACTTTACTAGCGGGAGCTACAATGAGCAGTTCTTC.

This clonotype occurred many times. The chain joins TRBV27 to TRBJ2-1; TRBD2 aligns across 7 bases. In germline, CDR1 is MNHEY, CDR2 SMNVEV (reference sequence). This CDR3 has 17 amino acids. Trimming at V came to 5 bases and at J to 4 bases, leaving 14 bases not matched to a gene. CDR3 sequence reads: CASSLVGGWESYNEQFF. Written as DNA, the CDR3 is TGTGCCAGCAGTCTTGTCGGGGGGTGGGAGTCGTACAATGAGCAGTTCTTC.

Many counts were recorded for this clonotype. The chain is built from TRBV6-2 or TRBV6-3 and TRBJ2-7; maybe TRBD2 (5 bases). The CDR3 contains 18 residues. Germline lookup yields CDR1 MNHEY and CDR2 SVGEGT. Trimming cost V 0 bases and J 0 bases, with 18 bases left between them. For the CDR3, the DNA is TGTGCCAGCAGTTACTCGATGGTAGGCGGGCGACCCTCCTACGAGCAGTACTTC. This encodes CASSYSMVGGRPSYEQYF.

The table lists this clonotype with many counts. The CDR3 protein is CASSLGTGGAYQPQHF. CDR3 bases: TGTGCCAGCAGCTTAGGCACAGGGGGCGCGTATCAGCCCCAGCATTTT. The chain uses TRBV11-2 and TRBJ1-5, with 9 bases fitting TRBD1. CDR3 length: 16 residues. Trimming cost V 1 base and J 5 bases; bases outside gene matches: 6. Germline V lookup: CDR1 SGHAT, CDR2 FQNNGV.

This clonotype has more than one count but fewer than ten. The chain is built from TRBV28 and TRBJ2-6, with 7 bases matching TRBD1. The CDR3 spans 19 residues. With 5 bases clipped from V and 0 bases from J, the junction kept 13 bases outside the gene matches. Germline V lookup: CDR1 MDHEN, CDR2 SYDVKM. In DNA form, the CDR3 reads TGTGCCAGCAGTGCCCCCCGGGGACAGAAAGGCTCTGGGGCCAACGTCCTGACTTTC. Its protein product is CASSAPRGQKGSGANVLTF.

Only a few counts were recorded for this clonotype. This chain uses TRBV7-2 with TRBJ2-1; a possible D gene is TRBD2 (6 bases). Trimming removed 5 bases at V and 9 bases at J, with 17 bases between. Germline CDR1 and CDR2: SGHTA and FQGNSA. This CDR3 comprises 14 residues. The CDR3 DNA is TGTGCCAGCAGCCCTTATCTCTCGGAGGGTGAGCAGTTCTTC. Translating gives CASSPYLSEGEQFF.

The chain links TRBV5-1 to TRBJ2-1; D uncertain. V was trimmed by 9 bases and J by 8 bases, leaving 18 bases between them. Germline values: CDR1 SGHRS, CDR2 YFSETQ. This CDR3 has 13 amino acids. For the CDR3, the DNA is TGCGCCACCCGGCCGGGCCCTGGGGATGAGCAGTTCTTC. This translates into CATRPGPGDEQFF.

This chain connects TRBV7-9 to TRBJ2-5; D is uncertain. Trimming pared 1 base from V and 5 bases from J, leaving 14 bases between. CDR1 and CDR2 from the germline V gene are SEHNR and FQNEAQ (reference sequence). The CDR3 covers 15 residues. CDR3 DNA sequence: TGTGCCAGCAGCTTAGGGGCCCGATCCGTGGAGACCCAGTACTTC. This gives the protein CASSLGARSVETQYF.

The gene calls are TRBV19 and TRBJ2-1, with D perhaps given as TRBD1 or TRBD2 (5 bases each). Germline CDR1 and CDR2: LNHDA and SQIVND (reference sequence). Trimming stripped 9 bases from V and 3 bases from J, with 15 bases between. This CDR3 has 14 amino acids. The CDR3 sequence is CASSPGQLYNEQFF. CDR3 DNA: TGTGCCAGCTCCCCGGGGCAGCTCTACAATGAGCAGTTCTTC.

The CDR3 loop reads CASSSRTGSTEAFF. The CDR3 DNA follows: TGCGCCAGCAGTTCACGGACAGGCTCCACTGAAGCTTTCTTT. The chain uses TRBV5-1 and TRBJ1-1; TRBD1 aligns across 7 bases. CDR3 length: 14 residues. Germline CDR1 reads SGHRS; CDR2 reads YFSETQ. J gave up 4 bases and V 5 bases, and 8 bases lay outside the gene matches.

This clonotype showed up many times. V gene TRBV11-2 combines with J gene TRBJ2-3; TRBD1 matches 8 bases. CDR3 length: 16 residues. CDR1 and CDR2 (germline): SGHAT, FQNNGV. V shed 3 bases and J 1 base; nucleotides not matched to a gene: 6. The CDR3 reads CASSFQGASGTDTQYF. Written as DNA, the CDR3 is TGTGCCAGCAGCTTTCAGGGGGCGAGTGGCACAGATACGCAGTATTTT. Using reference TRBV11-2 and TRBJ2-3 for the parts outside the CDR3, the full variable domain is EAGVAQSPRYKIIEKRQSVAFWCNPISGHATLYWYQQILGQGPKLLIQFQNNGVVDDSQLPKDRFSAERLKGVDSTLKIQPAKLEDSAVYLCASSFQGASGTDTQYFGPGTRLTVL.

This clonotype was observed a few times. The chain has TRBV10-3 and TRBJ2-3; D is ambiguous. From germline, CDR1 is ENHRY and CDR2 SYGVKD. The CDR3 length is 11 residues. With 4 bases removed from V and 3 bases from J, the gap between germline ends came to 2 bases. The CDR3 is CAISGTDTQYF. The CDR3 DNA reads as TGTGCCATCAGTGGTACAGATACGCAGTATTTT.

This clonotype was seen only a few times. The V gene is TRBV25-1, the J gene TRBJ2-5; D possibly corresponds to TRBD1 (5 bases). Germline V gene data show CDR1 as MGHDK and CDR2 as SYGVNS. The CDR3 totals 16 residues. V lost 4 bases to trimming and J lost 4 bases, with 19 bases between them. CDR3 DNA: TGTGCCAGCAGTGGGAATGGTAGGGGTTCGGGAGAGACCCAGTACTTC. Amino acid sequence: CASSGNGRGSGETQYF.

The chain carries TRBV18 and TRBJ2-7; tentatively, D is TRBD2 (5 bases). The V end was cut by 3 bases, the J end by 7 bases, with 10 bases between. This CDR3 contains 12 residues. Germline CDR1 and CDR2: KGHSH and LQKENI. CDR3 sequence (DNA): TGTGCCAGCTCACCCGAGGGTGCGGAGCAGTACTTC. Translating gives CASSPEGAEQYF. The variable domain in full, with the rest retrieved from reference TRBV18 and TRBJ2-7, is NAGVMQNPRHLVRRRGQEARLRCSPMKGHSHVYWYRQLPEEGLKFMVYLQKENIIDESGMPKERFSAEFPKEGPSILRIQQVVRGDSAAYFCASSPEGAEQYFGPGTRLTVT.

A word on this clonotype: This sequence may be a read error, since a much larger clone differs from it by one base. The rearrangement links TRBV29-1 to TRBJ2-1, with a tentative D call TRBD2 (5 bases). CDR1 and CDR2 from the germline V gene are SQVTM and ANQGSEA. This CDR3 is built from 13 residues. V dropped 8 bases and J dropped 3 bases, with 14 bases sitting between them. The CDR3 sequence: CSSRETNYNEQFF. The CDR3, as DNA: TGCAGCTCCCGGGAAACCAACTACAATGAGCAGTTCTTC.

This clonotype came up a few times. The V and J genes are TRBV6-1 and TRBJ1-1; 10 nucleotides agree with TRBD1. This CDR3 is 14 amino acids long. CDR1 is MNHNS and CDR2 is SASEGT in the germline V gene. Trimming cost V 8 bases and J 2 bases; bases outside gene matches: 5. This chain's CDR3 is CASRETGGNTEAFF. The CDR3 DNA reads TGTGCCAGCCGAGAGACAGGGGGCAACACTGAAGCTTTCTTT.

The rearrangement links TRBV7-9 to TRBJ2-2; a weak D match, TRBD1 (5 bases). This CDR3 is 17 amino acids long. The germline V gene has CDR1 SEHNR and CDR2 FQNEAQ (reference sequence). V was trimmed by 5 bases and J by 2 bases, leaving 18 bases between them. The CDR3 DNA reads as TGTGCCAGCAGCAAACTATTGACAGAATACAACACCGGGGAGCTGTTTTTT. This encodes CASSKLLTEYNTGELFF. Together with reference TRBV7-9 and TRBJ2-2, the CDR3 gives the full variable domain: DTGVSQNPRHKITKRGQNVTFRCDPISEHNRLYWYRQTLGQGPEFLTYFQNEAQLEKSRLLSDRFSAERPKGSFSTLEIQRTEQGDSAMYLCASSKLLTEYNTGELFFGEGSRLTVL.

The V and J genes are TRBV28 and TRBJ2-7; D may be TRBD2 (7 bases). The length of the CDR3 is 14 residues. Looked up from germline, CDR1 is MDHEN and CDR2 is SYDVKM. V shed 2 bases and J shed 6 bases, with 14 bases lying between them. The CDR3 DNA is TGTGCCAGCAGTTTACTGGGGAGGGGGGGCGAGCAGTACTTC. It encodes CASSLLGRGGEQYF. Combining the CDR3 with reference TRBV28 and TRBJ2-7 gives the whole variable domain DVKVTQSSRYLVKRTGEKVFLECVQDMDHENMFWYRQDPGLGLRLIYFSYDVKMKEKGDIPEGYSVSREKKERFSLILESASTNQTSMYLCASSLLGRGGEQYFGPGTRLTVT.

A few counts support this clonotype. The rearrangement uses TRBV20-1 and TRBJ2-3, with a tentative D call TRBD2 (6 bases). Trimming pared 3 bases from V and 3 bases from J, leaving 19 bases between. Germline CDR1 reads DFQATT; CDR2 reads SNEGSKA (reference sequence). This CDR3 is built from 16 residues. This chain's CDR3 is CSASLPGRRGTDTQYF. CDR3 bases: TGCAGTGCTAGCCTACCTGGACGGAGGGGTACAGATACGCAGTATTTT.

CDR3 in amino acids: CSARPTGGDGYTF. In nucleotides, the CDR3 is TGCAGCGCACGACCAACAGGAGGAGATGGCTACACCTTC. V usage is TRBV29-1 and J usage is TRBJ1-2, with D possibly being TRBD1 (5 bases). CDR3 length: 13 residues. CDR1 is SQVTM and CDR2 is ANQGSEA in the germline V gene. With 7 bases removed from V and 6 bases from J, the gap between germline ends came to 18 bases.

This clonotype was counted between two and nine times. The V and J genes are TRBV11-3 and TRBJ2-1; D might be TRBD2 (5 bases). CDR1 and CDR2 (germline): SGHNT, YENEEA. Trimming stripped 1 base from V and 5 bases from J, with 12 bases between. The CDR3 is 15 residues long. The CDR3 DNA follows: TGTGCCAGCAGCTTAGGAGAGGGCCTCAACAATGAGCAGTTCTTC. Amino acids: CASSLGEGLNNEQFF.

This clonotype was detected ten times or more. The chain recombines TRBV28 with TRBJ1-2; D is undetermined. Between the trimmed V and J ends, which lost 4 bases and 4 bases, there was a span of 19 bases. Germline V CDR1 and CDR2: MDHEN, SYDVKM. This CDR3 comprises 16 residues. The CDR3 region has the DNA TGTGCCAGCAGTTCTCCCAAGAGAAACGGGATCTATGGCTACACCTTC. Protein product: CASSSPKRNGIYGYTF.

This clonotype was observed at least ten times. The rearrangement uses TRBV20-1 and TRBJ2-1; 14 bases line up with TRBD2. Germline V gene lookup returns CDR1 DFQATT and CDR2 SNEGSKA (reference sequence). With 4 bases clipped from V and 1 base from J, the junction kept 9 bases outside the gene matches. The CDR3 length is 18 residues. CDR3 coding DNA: TGCAGTGCTACGGGACTAGCGGGAGAAGGGTTTTCCTACAATGAGCAGTTCTTC. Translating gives CSATGLAGEGFSYNEQFF.

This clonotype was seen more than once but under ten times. The CDR3 reads CASSQDTADGNTIYF. The DNA for the CDR3 is TGCGCCAGCAGCCAAGATACGGCAGACGGAAACACCATATATTTT. This chain connects TRBV4-1 to TRBJ1-3; D call uncertain. Trimming removed 0 bases at V and 4 bases at J, with 10 bases between. The germline V gene has CDR1 MGHRA and CDR2 YSYEKL. The CDR3 sequence is 15 residues long.

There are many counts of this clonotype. This chain's CDR3 is CASRRHRGLAGGPDTDTQYF. CDR3 nucleotides: TGTGCCAGCAGGCGACACAGGGGCCTTGCGGGAGGTCCTGACACAGATACGCAGTATTTT. The chain couples TRBV12-3 or TRBV12-4 to TRBJ2-3, with D tentatively TRBD2 (8 bases). The CDR3 totals 20 residues. V shed 6 bases and J shed 2 bases, with 30 bases lying between them.

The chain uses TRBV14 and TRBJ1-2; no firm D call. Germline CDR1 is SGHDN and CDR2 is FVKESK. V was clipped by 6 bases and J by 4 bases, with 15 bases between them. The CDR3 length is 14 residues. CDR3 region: CASSQTSVSYGYTF. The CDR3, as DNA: TGTGCCAGCAGTCAAACATCCGTGAGCTATGGCTACACCTTC.